These 8 T cell receptor beta chains were all obtained from the same sample, sequenced in a study of cytomegalovirus exposure and HLA in healthy donors. PCR was performed using 60 Vbeta and 13 Jbeta primers. The data were produced by immunoSEQ multiplex PCR, yet TCRdb's version contains in-frame clones alone and is incomplete. The sample consists of 150,000 or so clones, approximately 80% of them appearing once. Sequences were obtained from PBMCs. The origin of the receptors is a male donor in good health and CMV-seropositive.

The chain has TRBV11-3 and TRBJ2-3; D may be TRBD1 (5 bases). Germline CDR1 and CDR2: SGHNT and YENEEA. The germline V and J ends were trimmed by 4 bases and 8 bases, with 19 bases remaining between them. This CDR3 spans 15 amino acids. CDR3 coding DNA: TGTGCCAGCAGCTCGCAGGGTGGCAAACTGGGTACGCAGTATTTT. As protein: CASSSQGGKLGTQYF.

The count of this clone is one. The CDR3 loop reads CASRLAGHTDTQYF. The CDR3 DNA is TGTGCCAGTCGACTAGCGGGCCACACAGATACGCAGTATTTT. The chain joins TRBV19 to TRBJ2-3, with 10 positions matching TRBD2. The junction had 4 bases not matched to a gene; V was cut back by 8 bases and J by 2 bases. The length of the CDR3 is 14 residues. Per germline, CDR1 LNHDA and CDR2 SQIVND (reference sequence).

The rearrangement joins TRBV4-1 to TRBJ1-4, with TRBD1 matching 10 bases. J was trimmed by 7 bases and V by 2 bases; bases with no gene match: 4. The CDR3 runs to 15 residues. Per germline, CDR1 MGHRA and CDR2 YSYEKL. Here the CDR3 reads CASSQPTGGSEKLFF. The CDR3 DNA reads as TGCGCCAGCAGCCAACCGACAGGGGGCAGTGAAAAACTGTTTTTT.

The chain joins TRBV7-6 to TRBJ2-2; D gene uncertain. Between the trimmed V and J ends, which lost 0 bases and 4 bases, there was a span of 12 bases. The CDR3 is 16 residues long. CDR1 and CDR2 from the germline V gene are SGHVS and FNYEAQ. CDR3 in amino acids: CASSLAATSLTGELFF. The CDR3 DNA is TGTGCCAGCAGCTTAGCAGCGACCTCACTCACCGGGGAGCTGTTTTTT.

The chain joins TRBV28 to TRBJ1-5; 9 nucleotides align to TRBD1. V shed 6 bases, J shed 1 base, and the junction held 4 bases outside the gene matches. Germline V CDR1 and CDR2: MDHEN, SYDVKM. The CDR3 is 15 amino acids. CDR3 in amino acids: CASSPQGASNQPQHF. The CDR3 DNA follows: TGTGCCAGCAGCCCACAGGGGGCGAGCAATCAGCCCCAGCATTTT.

The chain carries TRBV7-9 and TRBJ2-2; 11 nucleotides agree with TRBD1. V lost 6 bases and J lost 5; bases outside the gene matches: 8. The CDR3 runs to 16 residues. Germline CDR1 and CDR2: SEHNR and FQNEAQ (reference sequence). CDR3 bases: TGTGCCAGCAGTCCCGGACAGGGGGCGCGGACCGGGGAGCTGTTTTTT. Protein product: CASSPGQGARTGELFF.

The gene calls are TRBV5-1 and TRBJ2-3, with 7 nucleotides matching TRBD1. Germline V CDR1 and CDR2: SGHRS, YFSETQ. Germline trimming cut 7 bases from V and 2 bases from J; bases unmatched to any gene: 10. The CDR3 runs to 15 residues. The CDR3, as DNA: TGCGCCAGCTTCCCCGGGACAGTTAACACAGATACGCAGTATTTT. Protein sequence: CASFPGTVNTDTQYF.

This sequence joins TRBV19 and TRBJ2-3; 11 bases fit TRBD2. V dropped 5 bases and J dropped 6; count of bases not matched to a gene: 13. Germline CDR1 is LNHDA and CDR2 is SQIVND (reference sequence). This CDR3 spans 17 amino acids. The CDR3 here is CASSLRLAGSSVDTQYF. The CDR3 coding sequence is TGTGCCAGTAGTCTCCGACTAGCGGGGTCCTCCGTTGATACGCAGTATTTT.